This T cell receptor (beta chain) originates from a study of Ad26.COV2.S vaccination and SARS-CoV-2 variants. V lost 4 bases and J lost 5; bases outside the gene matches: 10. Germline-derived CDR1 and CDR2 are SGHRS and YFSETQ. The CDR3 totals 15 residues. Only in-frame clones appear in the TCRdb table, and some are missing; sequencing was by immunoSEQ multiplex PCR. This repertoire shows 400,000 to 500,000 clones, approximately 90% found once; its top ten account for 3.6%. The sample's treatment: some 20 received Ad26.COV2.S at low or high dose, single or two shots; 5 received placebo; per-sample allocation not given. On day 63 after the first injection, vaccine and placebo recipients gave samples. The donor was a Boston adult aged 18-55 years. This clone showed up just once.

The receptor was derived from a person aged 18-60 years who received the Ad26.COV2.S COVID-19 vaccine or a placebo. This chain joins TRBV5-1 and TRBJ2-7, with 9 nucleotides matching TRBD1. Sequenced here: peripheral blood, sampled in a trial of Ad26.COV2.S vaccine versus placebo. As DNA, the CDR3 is TGCGCCAGCAGCGGCGGGACAGGGAGGGGGAACGAGCAGTACTTC. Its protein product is CASSGGTGRGNEQYF.